This T cell receptor (beta chain) came from a study of shared clonotypes between healthy human individuals (TCRdb year 2020). As for the study more broadly: A couple of women and a few men aged 18 to 49 years were included in the cohort. For each donor, three plates each were used for CD4 naive and CD4 memory, two plates were used for CD8 naive, and one plate was used for CD8 memory. The study deeply sequenced blood TCR repertoires of several healthy adults to estimate repertoire size and the extent of clonotype sharing between individuals. To increase sequencing depth and limit assay-specific biases, different laboratories used diverse techniques to prepare libraries and sequence TCR repertoires. Leukapheresis yielded between about 0.9 and 10 billion PBMCs per donor.

A remark on this clone: Its recognized antigen is unknown. Qualities for individual bases were not recorded, and no much larger clone is one base off.

The CDR3 covers 16 residues, taking in both the cysteine and the phenylalanine. Only the CDR3 region is kept as DNA, spanning 48 bases read in frame from base 1. The germline V gene (reference sequence) gives CDR1 as MNHNY and CDR2 as SVGAGI. The junction shows trimming of 4 bases on V and 4 bases on J, plus 14 bases between the germline ends. Donors were healthy HIV-negative adults with no recently reported acute infections or vaccinations. All donors were Caucasian adults living in Nashville, Tennessee, USA. Magnetic negative selection was used to enrich CD4+ T cells, after which naive cells were positively selected on CD45RA and the negative fraction became the memory subset. Blood was obtained by leukapheresis, after which PBMCs were separated by Ficoll-Histopaque density gradient centrifugation and cryopreserved in liquid nitrogen vapor phase. Analytical flow cytometry was used to check the purity and quantity of each magnetically sorted T cell population. Genomic DNA was isolated from every sorted fraction and measured by UV absorbance on a Nanodrop 2000c.

Overall study outcomes, separate from this receptor: Sampling was limited to blood, and TCR repertoires in tissue likely differ from TCR repertoires in blood. Based on pairwise subsampling, the degree of clonotype sharing among donors was expected to be affected by sequencing depth. Clonotypes shared by all four sorted-subset donors showed higher generation probabilities than non-shared clonotypes. Even with the large sequencing depth, rarefaction of the sorted-subset datasets indicated that sequencing was incomplete. When four donors were compared, the shared fraction of clonotypes was around 5.1% for naive CD4, roughly 3.4% for naive CD8, 2% to 2.5% for memory CD4, and around 0.37% for memory CD8. Larger estimated clonotype richness was generally found for naive subsets than for memory subsets. The small number of donors limited the genetic and exposure-history diversity represented.

TCR CDR3 regions were amplified from genomic DNA by multiplex PCR using the deep immunoSEQ assay. Extracted genomic DNA from each cell subset was distributed evenly across all wells of several immunoSEQ 96-well plates, and each plate was treated as a replicate. Each replicate PCR for sorted subsets received 200 ng genomic DNA, equal to roughly 30,000 T cell genomes. The purified libraries were quantified using a Qubit 3.0 fluorometer, sized with a Bioanalyzer 2100, and then quantified again using the KAPA Library Quantification kit. A separate single-read 150-cycle Illumina NextSeq 550 flow cell was used to sequence each immunoSEQ 96-well plate. In the authors' own workflow: Because only junctional sequences without quality scores were contained in the immunoSEQ output, filtering matching that applied to full-length reads could not be performed. To assign V/J genes and CDR3, sequences were annotated against IMGT germline references using PyIR, a Python wrapper for IgBLAST v1.9. Any read was removed if the V/J assignment was weak (E-value above 1e-6), the CDR3 was missing, or the read contained stop codons, out-of-frame junctions, or ambiguous translated residues. V3J clonotypes were defined as sequences sharing an identical inferred V gene, J gene, and CDR3 amino acid sequence. To compute the percentage overlap between repertoires, the number of shared unique clonotypes was divided by the size of the smaller repertoire. Repertoire richness was assessed with RTK rarefaction, the Chao1 estimator, and Recon v2.1 estimates of unobserved clonotypes. Generation probabilities for all TCRbeta clonotypes obtained by the gDNA method from a handful of donors were computed using OLGA. TCRdb retrieved this table from immuneACCESS and kept in-frame rearrangements only. Not all clones are present; in checked studies, unresolved V genes account for under half, and no reason is known for the remainder. V and J calls and clone size are those listed in that table; D and trimming were worked out from the DNA. The sample records some 2,500,000 clones, under 95% of which are singletons. The top ten hold 0.36% of the sample.

Input material: naive CD4+ T cells from PBMCs. The label giving this sample's cell subset or site can be read as: CD45RA+ positively selected. This receptor was obtained from a man in his late teens or twenties in good health. Some clones in this sample may be carry-over from other donors' samples. The rearrangement joined TRBV6-6 to TRBJ2-6, with the D gene possibly TRBD1 or TRBD2, each one fitting 5 bases. The nucleotide sequence is TGTGCCAGCAGTTTCCGGGACCCTGGAGGGGCCAACGTCCTGACTTTC. Translated, this gives CASSFRDPGGANVLTF.